This entry is about one T cell receptor beta chain. There is no known antigen for this receptor. Per-base quality was not reported, and no clone a single base away is much larger than it. This entry belongs to a study of control samples from healthy donors and cancer patients (dated by TCRdb to about 2020). A distance of 9 bases separates the germline ends of V and J, which lose 3 bases and 4 bases respectively. The CDR3 runs 12 residues from the cysteine to the phenylalanine. Only the CDR3 portion is preserved as DNA: 36 bases, with reading frame beginning at the first base. According to the germline V gene (reference sequence), CDR1 reads GTSNPN and CDR2 reads SVGIG. The library was generated by the immunoSEQ multiplex PCR assay. Imported from immuneACCESS, the table was reduced by TCRdb to in-frame sequences with V and J called. These copies leave out some clones; in studies compared against another copy, an unresolved V gene accounts for under half, and the cause of the remainder is not known. Recorded for this sample are some 39,000 clones; about 86% of them occurred a single time. The ten biggest clones cover 20% to 25% of the sample.

The receptor was derived from an older woman with lung cancer. Recombination joined TRBV30 with TRBJ1-2; the D gene cannot be named for sure. The sample was PBMCs. The DNA sequence follows: TGTGCCTGGAGCCTCGGCACCTATGGCTACACCTTC. This gives the protein CAWSLGTYGYTF.